These T cell receptor beta chains were read from a single sample in a study of OX40 agonist ivuxolimab in advanced cancers. Repertoires were generated with immunoSEQ multiplex PCR, while TCRdb's copy carries only in-frame clones and drops some. The table records some 90,000 clones, around 86% of them present only once. Sequences were derived from CD4+ or CD8+ T cells sorted from blood, sampled in a trial of the OX40 agonist ivuxolimab. Receptors originate from an adult with an advanced solid tumor such as melanoma, head and neck, liver or kidney cancer. Both conserved end residues are part of each CDR3. The D gene is left open where the match is weak. Clone size is stated in some rows and not others, as once, few, many or a class when expanded.

j_call	v_call	d_call	clone_size	cdr3_length	cdr3_aa	cdr3_nt
TRBJ1-1	TRBV9	.	few	15	CASSVASSSNTEAFF	TGTGCCAGCAGCGTAGCAAGTTCTTCGAACACTGAAGCTTTCTTT
TRBJ1-5	TRBV28	TRBD1	.	16	CASTTGTGVRNQPQHF	TGTGCCAGCACCACCGGGACAGGCGTCCGCAATCAGCCCCAGCATTTT
TRBJ2-7	TRBV30	.	.	11	CAWSVSTEQYF	TGTGCCTGGAGTGTATCAACCGAGCAGTACTTC
TRBJ1-2	TRBV7-2	TRBD1	.	15	CASSSGGSANYGYTF	TGTGCCAGCAGCTCAGGGGGCTCAGCTAACTATGGCTACACCTTC
TRBJ1-1	TRBV5-1	TRBD1	.	15	CASSTTGGSGTEAFF	TGCGCCAGCAGCACGACAGGGGGCTCTGGCACTGAAGCTTTCTTT
TRBJ2-3	TRBV9	TRBD2	.	16	CASSVVSGGAADTQYF	TGTGCCAGCAGCGTAGTAAGCGGGGGGGCGGCAGATACGCAGTATTTT
TRBJ2-3	TRBV9	.	.	15	CASSVGQSSTDTQYF	TGTGCCAGCAGCGTAGGGCAGTCTAGCACAGATACGCAGTATTTT
TRBJ1-3	TRBV30	.	.	14	CAWSVLQSGNTIYF	TGTGCCTGGAGTGTACTTCAATCTGGAAACACCATATATTTT
TRBJ1-2	TRBV5-4	TRBD1	few	18	CASRRAGTERRANYGYTF	TGTGCCAGCAGGCGGGCCGGGACAGAACGCCGAGCTAACTATGGCTACACCTTC
TRBJ2-3	TRBV7-8	TRBD2	.	19	CASSQGEKRLAGGSDTQYF	TGTGCCAGCAGCCAAGGGGAGAAACGACTAGCGGGGGGTTCAGATACGCAGTATTTT
TRBJ2-5	TRBV10-3	.	once	15	CAISGGLGEQETQYF	TGTGCCATCAGTGGGGGCCTGGGGGAACAAGAGACCCAGTACTTC
TRBJ2-1	TRBV7-2	TRBD2	.	17	CASSSYKGGGADNEQFF	TGTGCCAGCAGCTCCTATAAAGGCGGGGGGGCAGACAATGAGCAGTTCTTC
TRBJ1-2	TRBV6-5	.	.	14	CASSDRMGSYGYTF	TGTGCCAGCAGTGACAGGATGGGGTCCTATGGCTACACCTTC
TRBJ1-5	TRBV19	.	.	19	CASSIEDLRVGLGNQPQHF	TGTGCCAGTAGTATAGAAGATCTGAGGGTCGGATTGGGCAATCAGCCCCAGCATTTT
TRBJ2-7	TRBV10-3	.	.	12	CAISDGGGEQYF	TGTGCCATCAGTGATGGAGGGGGCGAGCAGTACTTC
TRBJ1-2	TRBV30	.	.	12	CAWSRGNYGYTF	TGTGCCTGGAGTAGGGGAAACTATGGCTACACCTTC
TRBJ1-6	TRBV6-5	.	.	13	CASSYRGESPLHF	TGTGCCAGCAGTTACCGAGGGGAATCACCCCTCCACTTT
TRBJ1-2	TRBV7-9	.	.	14	CASSFIRSVDGYTF	TGTGCCAGCAGCTTTATTAGGTCAGTCGATGGCTACACCTTC
TRBJ2-3	TRBV11-3	.	.	14	CASSSALSTDTQYF	TGTGCCAGCAGCTCGGCACTGTCAACAGATACGCAGTATTTT
TRBJ2-7	TRBV29-1	TRBD1	.	12	CSVAGGLDEQYF	TGCAGCGTGGCAGGGGGCCTCGACGAGCAGTACTTC
TRBJ1-2	TRBV15	TRBD1	.	17	CATSRDQGASSNYGYTF	TGTGCCACCAGCAGGGACCAGGGGGCGTCTTCTAACTATGGCTACACCTTC
TRBJ2-5	TRBV18	.	.	14	CASSPLRGRETQYF	TGTGCCAGCTCACCACTTCGCGGGCGGGAGACCCAGTACTTC
TRBJ1-2	TRBV18	.	.	13	CASFGRDDYGYTF	TGTGCCAGCTTTGGTAGGGACGACTATGGCTACACCTTC
TRBJ2-3	TRBV7-9	.	.	12	CASSGLGDTQYF	TGTGCCAGCAGCGGCCTGGGAGATACGCAGTATTTT
TRBJ2-2	TRBV19	.	.	15	CASSIGSVSTGELFF	TGTGCCAGTAGTATAGGGTCGGTGAGCACCGGGGAGCTGTTTTTT
TRBJ2-6	TRBV15	.	.	15	CATSRVGAGANVLTF	TGTGCCACCAGCAGAGTAGGGGCCGGGGCCAACGTCCTGACTTTC
TRBJ1-4	TRBV7-7	.	few	15	CASSLVSHSGEKLFF	TGTGCCAGCAGCTTAGTATCTCATTCGGGTGAAAAACTGTTTTTT
TRBJ2-3	TRBV5-4	TRBD1	.	15	CASSVDRVTTDTQYF	TGTGCCAGCAGCGTGGACAGGGTAACTACAGATACGCAGTATTTT
TRBJ1-2	TRBV7-9	.	.	11	CASSLDRGYTF	TGTGCCAGCAGCTTAGATAGGGGCTACACCTTC
TRBJ2-6	TRBV5-1	.	.	15	CASTSGSGGANVLTF	TGCGCCAGCACCTCAGGGTCGGGTGGGGCCAACGTCCTGACTTTC
TRBJ2-2	TRBV18	.	.	17	CASSPPQGALGAGELFF	TGTGCCAGCTCACCACCGCAGGGCGCCCTGGGGGCCGGGGAGCTGTTTTTT
TRBJ1-2	TRBV19	.	.	13	CASSFDLSGGYTF	TGTGCCAGTAGTTTCGACCTTAGTGGAGGCTACACCTTC
TRBJ1-6	TRBV5-6	.	.	16	CASSSLGGSRDSPLHF	TGTGCCAGCAGCTCCCTGGGTGGGAGCCGGGATTCACCCCTCCACTTT
TRBJ2-7	TRBV6-1	.	.	14	CASSGYREPYEQYF	TGTGCCAGCAGTGGATACCGGGAGCCCTACGAGCAGTACTTC
TRBJ1-3	TRBV4-2	TRBD1	.	15	CASSPDRDPRNTIYF	TGTGCCAGCAGCCCAGACAGGGATCCGCGAAACACCATATATTTT
TRBJ2-7	TRBV7-8	.	.	16	CASSFGGAVETYEQYF	TGTGCCAGCAGCTTTGGGGGGGCAGTAGAAACCTACGAGCAGTACTTC
TRBJ1-4	TRBV7-9	TRBD1	.	16	CASSPGTGVPNEKLFF	TGTGCCAGCAGCCCGGGAACAGGGGTGCCTAATGAAAAACTGTTTTTT
TRBJ1-5	TRBV19	TRBD1	.	16	CASSRRSTGQNQPQHF	TGTGCCAGTAGTAGGAGATCGACAGGGCAGAATCAGCCCCAGCATTTT
TRBJ1-5	TRBV30	.	few	14	CAWSVLSRNQPQHF	TGTGCCTGGAGTGTCCTCTCTCGCAATCAGCCCCAGCATTTT
TRBJ1-4	TRBV7-7	.	.	15	CASSKAGGVVEKLFF	TGTGCCAGCAGCAAAGCGGGGGGGGTTGTTGAAAAACTGTTTTTT
TRBJ2-3	TRBV10-1	TRBD1	few	14	CASSESTGADTQYF	TGCGCCAGCAGTGAGTCAACAGGGGCGGATACGCAGTATTTT